This TCR beta chain emerged from a study of OX40 agonist ivuxolimab in advanced cancers. Background on the study: Those enrolled were 82.7% male, with a mean age of 60 years and ages from about 20 to 79.

Per the germline V gene, CDR1 is SNHLY and CDR2 is FYNNEI. This CDR3 contains 15 residues. V lost 1 base and J 1 base, leaving 8 bases between the germline ends. TCRdb keeps only in-frame clones here, not all; method: immunoSEQ multiplex PCR. The sample consists of about 43,000 clones, roughly 80% of them appearing once. General observations from the study: The specificity for antigen of the expanded peripheral T cells was not determined.

This clone appeared a few times. Its antigen remains unidentified. The chain couples TRBV2 to TRBJ1-5; D uncertain. The clonotype comes from an adult with an advanced solid tumor such as melanoma, head and neck, liver or kidney cancer. Sequencing used CD4+ or CD8+ T cells sorted from blood, obtained in a trial of the OX40 agonist ivuxolimab. The CDR3 loop is CASSEEGSSNQPQHF. CDR3 in DNA: TGTGCCAGCAGTGAAGAAGGGTCCAGCAATCAGCCCCAGCATTTT.